The rows below give T cell receptor beta chains drawn from one sample of a study of blood T cell repertoires in COVID-19. Libraries were prepared by immunoSEQ multiplex PCR; TCRdb keeps only in-frame clonotypes and omits some of them. The sample lists about 190,000 clones, about 85% occurring once. Specimen: peripheral blood. These receptors were collected from an older man with active or convalescent COVID-19. Both conserved end residues are part of each CDR3.

V	CDR3
TRBV7-2	CASSLVSRGAEAFF
TRBV27	CASSYQRGGGENIQYF
TRBV7-2	CASSLDSTGVWYEQYF
TRBV28	CASSSSTPQETQYF
TRBV6-2/TRBV6-3	CASSYGGQGFQETQYF
TRBV24-1	CATSQTGTGFHEQFF
TRBV6-1	CASSEGGPGTENTGELFF
TRBV15	CATSSAGGLAGRFSYEQYF
TRBV5-1	CASSGSGITDTQYF
TRBV7-9	CASSPGMNSPLHF
TRBV29-1	CSAQGASGYTF
TRBV6-2/TRBV6-3	CASSPYLGGRPSAGELFF
TRBV6-5	CASSPPQGRSGTQYF
TRBV30	CAWRSGSGELFF
TRBV6-1	CASSDPDSGTANYEQYF
TRBV6-5	CASSYGLDAYNEQFF
TRBV4-3	CASSPGQGDNSPLHF
TRBV5-8	CASSRGLGTGELFF
TRBV5-6	CASSQSRLASYEQYF
TRBV7-2	CASSSQINPGHTEAFF
TRBV27	CASSPRTGGNQPQHF
TRBV5-6	CASSRTGQATDTQYF
TRBV5-6	CASSFRGAQNSPLHF
TRBV19	CASWTGRGPQHF
TRBV12-3/TRBV12-4	CASSLRGTQYF
TRBV28	CASRQANYGYTF
TRBV6-4	CASTQDKTSGRANIQYF
TRBV20-1	CSASWTTTSDTQYF
TRBV28	CASRTGGSGANVLTF